A single sample gave rise to the 24 T cell receptor beta chains below, sequenced in a study of cytomegalovirus exposure and HLA in healthy donors (dated by TCRdb to about 2017). The library came from the immunoSEQ multiplex PCR assay. The multiplex PCR relied on a mix of 60 forward primers for TCR Vbeta segments and 13 reverse primers for TCR Jbeta segments. TCRdb limited this immuneACCESS table to in-frame rearrangements with V and J called. A share of clones is missing; checked studies link under half to unresolved V genes, and the rest is unexplained. In all, the sample holds about 130,000 clones, and around 77% of those were seen once. The ten biggest clones cover approximately 1.2% of the sample. Sequencing used PBMCs. The source is a man aged 50 to 59 in good health and CMV-seronegative.

The chain employs TRBV7-6 and TRBJ2-5, with 9 bases aligning to TRBD2. Germline V gene sequence: CDR1 SGHVS, CDR2 FNYEAQ. The CDR3 has 18 residues. V lost 7 bases and J lost 5; bases outside the gene matches: 20. The CDR3: CASTPSSGLALWVETQYF. In nucleotides, the CDR3 is TGTGCCAGCACCCCTAGTTCCGGACTAGCGCTTTGGGTGGAGACCCAGTACTTC.

This sequence joins TRBV18 and TRBJ2-7; 7 nucleotides agree with TRBD1. V gave up 3 bases and J gave up 6 bases; unmatched junction bases: 8. Germline V gives CDR1 KGHSH, CDR2 LQKENI. This CDR3 has 14 residues. This CDR3 is CASSPETGLGEQYF. For the CDR3, the DNA is TGTGCCAGCTCACCGGAGACAGGGTTAGGCGAGCAGTACTTC.

This clone was seen a handful of times. The gene calls are TRBV14 and TRBJ2-6; no firm D call. The germline V gene encodes CDR1 SGHDN and CDR2 FVKESK. CDR3 length: 13 residues. V shed 4 bases and J shed 12 bases, with 13 bases lying between them. The CDR3 DNA reads as TGTGCCAGCAGCCCCAGTGGGTCGGGCGTCCTGACTTTC. Its translation: CASSPSGSGVLTF.

V gene TRBV10-3 combines with J gene TRBJ2-1, with a possible D match to TRBD2 (6 bases). The V gene's germline CDR1 is ENHRY and CDR2 SYGVKD. V lost 8 bases to trimming and J lost 0 bases, with 11 bases between them. The CDR3 is made up of 14 amino acids. Here the CDR3 DNA reads TGTGCCATCGGGGGAGGATTCTCCTACAATGAGCAGTTCTTC. Encoded protein: CAIGGGFSYNEQFF.

The CDR3 here is CASINRGKQETQYF. For the CDR3, the DNA is TGTGCCAGTATTAATAGGGGGAAACAAGAGACCCAGTACTTC. V is TRBV19 and J is TRBJ2-5, with D possibly being TRBD1 (6 bases). Germline V gives CDR1 LNHDA, CDR2 SQIVND (reference sequence). CDR3 size: 14 residues. The V end was cut by 7 bases, the J end by 2 bases, with 14 bases between. The full variable domain, its missing parts supplied by reference TRBV19 and TRBJ2-5, is DGGITQSPKYLFRKEGQNVTLSCEQNLNHDAMYWYRQDPGQGLRLIYYSQIVNDFQKGDIAEGYSVSREKKESFPLTVTSAQKNPTAFYLCASINRGKQETQYFGPGTRLLVL.

V usage is TRBV10-1 and J usage is TRBJ2-1, with TRBD2 as a possible D gene (6 bases). Germline CDR1 and CDR2: WNHNN and SYGVQD (reference sequence). The V end lost 4 bases, the J end lost 5 bases, and 15 bases lay between the germline ends. This CDR3 comprises 15 residues. CDR3 residues: CASSATGTPDNEQFF. The CDR3 nucleotides are TGCGCCAGCAGTGCCACCGGGACTCCTGACAATGAGCAGTTCTTC.

The chain is built from TRBV7-2 and TRBJ2-1; D perhaps matches TRBD2 (5 bases). Trimming removed 2 bases from V and 8 bases from J, with 16 bases in between. Germline loops: CDR1 SGHTA, CDR2 FQGNSA. CDR3 length equals 15 residues. CDR3 amino acids: CASSLNSGIGDEQFF. In DNA, the CDR3 is TGTGCCAGCAGCTTAAATTCCGGGATCGGAGATGAGCAGTTCTTC. Variable domain in full (rest from reference TRBV7-2 and TRBJ2-1): GAGVSQSPSNKVTEKGKDVELRCDPISGHTALYWYRQSLGQGLEFLIYFQGNSAPDKSGLPSDRFSAERTGGSVSTLTIQRTQQEDSAVYLCASSLNSGIGDEQFFGPGTRLTVL.

This CDR3 reads CASMGQNSPLHF. CDR3 nucleotide sequence: TGTGCCAGCATGGGACAGAATTCACCCCTCCACTTT. The V and J genes are TRBV25-1 and TRBJ1-6; 7 bases align to TRBD1. CDR1 and CDR2 (germline): MGHDK, SYGVNS. Germline trimming cut 7 bases from V and 7 bases from J; bases unmatched to any gene: 1. The CDR3 has 12 amino acids.

The chain combines TRBV6-6 with TRBJ1-5; D is unresolved. V was shortened by 0 bases and J by 2 bases, with 8 bases between the two germline ends. The V gene's germline CDR1 is MNHNY and CDR2 SVGAGI (reference sequence). The CDR3 contains 15 residues. The CDR3 DNA follows: TGTGCCAGCAGTTACTCAGGGAGTGGCAATCAGCCCCAGCATTTT. As protein: CASSYSGSGNQPQHF.

The chain uses TRBV6-1 and TRBJ2-7; TRBD2 matches 11 bases. From germline, CDR1 is MNHNS and CDR2 SASEGT. Trimming cost V 3 bases and J 9 bases; bases outside gene matches: 10. The CDR3 is 15 amino acids. Here the CDR3 DNA reads TGTGCCAGCAGTGAGGTAGCGGGAGGGCCGAGAGGGCAGTACTTC. Amino acids: CASSEVAGGPRGQYF.

The V and J genes are TRBV10-3 and TRBJ2-6; weak D call: TRBD2 (6 bases). Trimming took 3 bases from V and 1 from J, leaving 16 bases between them. Germline V lookup: CDR1 ENHRY, CDR2 SYGVKD. The CDR3 loop spans 18 amino acids. The CDR3 coding sequence is TGTGCCATCAGTGATCCCGGGAGAACCAATTCTGGGGCCAACGTCCTGACTTTC. It translates to CAISDPGRTNSGANVLTF.

This clone was observed once. The rearrangement uses TRBV28 and TRBJ1-5; TRBD1 matches at 11 bases. Germline assignment: CDR1 MDHEN and CDR2 SYDVKM. The CDR3 length is 15 residues. V was pared by 5 bases and J by 4 bases, with 4 bases of the junction left unmatched. The CDR3 DNA sequence: TGTGCCAGCAGTCGAGGGACAGGGGGGAATCAGCCCCAGCATTTT. The encoded protein is CASSRGTGGNQPQHF.

This clone was observed a single time. The genes are TRBV6-5 and TRBJ2-5; D perhaps matches TRBD1 (6 bases). The CDR3 length is 13 residues. The germline CDR1 and CDR2 sequences are MNHEY and SVGAGI. Trimming shortened V by 6 bases and J by 4 bases, and 12 bases separated the two germline ends. The CDR3 DNA is TGTGCCAGCAGATTCGACAGGCGAGAGACCCAGTACTTC. Amino acids: CASRFDRRETQYF.

Points on this clone: This sample includes further DNA sequences coding for the same CDR3. The chain employs TRBV19 and TRBJ2-2, with D maybe TRBD1 (6 bases). The V gene's germline CDR1 is LNHDA and CDR2 SQIVND (reference sequence). The CDR3 length is 14 residues. Trimming left V 3 bases short and J 4 bases short, with 9 bases between. The CDR3 sequence is CASSIGRGTGELFF. The CDR3 region has the DNA TGTGCCAGTAGTATTGGCAGGGGCACCGGGGAGCTGTTTTTT.

The rearrangement joins TRBV18 to TRBJ2-3; a possible D gene is TRBD1 (6 bases). The CDR3 extends over 15 amino acids. The V gene lost 5 bases and the J gene lost 2 bases, with 14 bases spanning the gap. In germline, CDR1 is KGHSH, CDR2 LQKENI. Here the CDR3 reads CASSTGDRITDTQYF. Written as DNA, the CDR3 is TGTGCCAGCTCAACAGGTGACAGGATCACAGATACGCAGTATTTT.

The rearrangement joins TRBV29-1 to TRBJ2-1; D may be TRBD2 (5 bases). The CDR3 runs to 12 residues. V was cut by 0 bases and J by 10 bases, with 10 bases left in between. Germline V gene lookup returns CDR1 SQVTM and CDR2 ANQGSEA. CDR3 region: CSVEDLGGEQFF. CDR3 DNA sequence: TGCAGCGTTGAAGATCTGGGCGGGGAGCAGTTCTTC.

The rearrangement joins TRBV5-1 to TRBJ2-2; D perhaps matches TRBD2 (5 bases). V was shortened by 0 bases and J by 1 base, with 7 bases between the two germline ends. CDR3 length: 15 residues. Germline CDR1 SGHRS, CDR2 YFSETQ. Here the CDR3 DNA reads TGCGCCAGCAGCTTGGGAGGGCGGAACACCGGGGAGCTGTTTTTT. It specifies CASSLGGRNTGELFF. Full variable domain (outside the CDR3, taken from reference TRBV5-1 and TRBJ2-2): KAGVTQTPRYLIKTRGQQVTLSCSPISGHRSVSWYQQTPGQGLQFLFEYFSETQRNKGNFPGRFSGRQFSNSRSEMNVSTLELGDSALYLCASSLGGRNTGELFFGEGSRLTVL.

V gene TRBV5-1 combines with J gene TRBJ2-2; TRBD2 matches at 7 bases. The V segment lost 7 bases and the J segment 3 bases; nucleotides outside the gene matches: 12. This CDR3 region has 16 residues. Germline V gene data show CDR1 as SGHRS and CDR2 as YFSETQ. The CDR3 DNA is TGCGCCAGCGCCAAATTAGCGGCGGGGGACACCGGGGAGCTGTTTTTT. This codes for CASAKLAAGDTGELFF.

The chain joins TRBV6-5 to TRBJ2-3, with D maybe TRBD2 (7 bases). Per germline, CDR1 MNHEY and CDR2 SVGAGI. Trimming stripped 7 bases from V and 3 bases from J, with 17 bases between. The CDR3 is made up of 15 amino acids. CDR3 nucleotides: TGTGCCAGCACTAACGCGGGGGCTGGTACAGATACGCAGTATTTT. Protein product: CASTNAGAGTDTQYF.

In regard to this clone: Germline and junction disagree at one end, which may indicate a read error. The chain has TRBV7-2 and TRBJ2-7; 7 bases are a match to TRBD2. The CDR3 is 13 residues long. The germline V gene has CDR1 SGHTA and CDR2 FQGNSA. CDR3 protein: CASSLQPGLTISF. The CDR3, as DNA: TGTGCCAGCAGCCTACAGCCGGGACTAACCATCTCCTTC.

The rearrangement joins TRBV29-1 to TRBJ2-3, with a weak D call TRBD1 (6 bases). CDR3 length: 13 residues. Germline-derived CDR1 and CDR2 are SQVTM and ANQGSEA. V lost 6 bases and J lost 2, with 12 bases in between. Here the CDR3 DNA reads TGCAGCGTGAGACAGGTTCCCACAGATACGCAGTATTTT. This translates into CSVRQVPTDTQYF.

The rearrangement joins TRBV20-1 to TRBJ2-1; D call uncertain. Germline CDR1 and CDR2: DFQATT and SNEGSKA (reference sequence). The CDR3 runs to 11 residues. Trimming left V 3 bases short and J 5 bases short, with 5 bases between. The CDR3 DNA reads TGCAGTGCTAGCTCTAACAATGAGCAGTTCTTC. Translated, it gives CSASSNNEQFF.

This rearrangement joins TRBV4-3 to TRBJ2-5; D gene uncertain. The germline CDR1 and CDR2 sequences are LGHNA and YSLEER. V dropped 0 bases and J dropped 5 bases, with 7 bases sitting between them. This CDR3 has 13 residues. For the CDR3, the DNA is TGCGCCAGCAGCCAAGATCACGGGGAGACCCAGTACTTC. Translating gives CASSQDHGETQYF.

This clone has more than one count but fewer than ten. The chain uses TRBV19 and TRBJ2-2; D possibly corresponds to TRBD2 (6 bases). The CDR3 length is 16 residues. V was pared by 8 bases and J by 1 base, with 17 bases between. In germline, CDR1 is LNHDA, CDR2 SQIVND (reference sequence). The CDR3 spells CASRPLADLNTGELFF. In DNA, the CDR3 is TGTGCCAGTCGCCCCTTAGCGGATTTGAACACCGGGGAGCTGTTTTTT.